The TCR beta chain described here comes from a study of blood T cell repertoires in COVID-19. Across the study: The United States, Italy and Spain were the sources of the acute and convalescent COVID-19 samples. PBMCs, B-cell-depleted T cells, or T cells provided the cDNA or gDNA that made up the material.

How the authors handled the data: Researchers report that nucleated cell counts were estimated from reference gene primer amplification. The data were produced by immunoSEQ multiplex PCR, yet TCRdb's version contains in-frame clones alone and is incomplete. The V and J calls and clone size were taken over from that table, and D and trimming were inferred from the DNA. The sample shows 300,000 or so clones, around nine tenths of them seen only once. V lost 3 bases, J lost 6 bases, and 9 bases lay in between. CDR3 length: 12 amino acids. Germline CDR1 GTSNPN, CDR2 SVGIG (reference sequence). Sequencing input: peripheral blood. This chain uses TRBV30 with TRBJ2-4; a possible D gene is TRBD1 (5 bases). This TCR came from a man aged 45-60 years with active or convalescent COVID-19. The CDR3 protein is CAWSFDRNIQYF. The CDR3 coding sequence is TGTGCCTGGAGCTTCGACAGAAACATTCAGTACTTC. Using reference TRBV30 and TRBJ2-4 for the parts outside the CDR3, the full variable domain is SQTIHQWPATLVQPVGSPLSLECTVEGTSNPNLYWYRQAAGRGLQLLFYSVGIGQISSEVPQNLSASRPQDRQFILSSKKLLLSDSGFYLCAWSFDRNIQYFGAGTRLSVL.